The rows below give T cell receptor beta chains drawn from one sample of a study of blood T cell repertoires in COVID-19. Generated by immunoSEQ multiplex PCR, the TCRdb table keeps only in-frame clones and is missing some. The table records about 160,000 clones, 82% of them present only once. The material sequenced was peripheral blood. The receptors were gathered from a woman older than 75 with acute or convalescent COVID-19. CDR3s include the opening cysteine and the closing phenylalanine or tryptophan. A D gene is named only where the DNA matches it firmly. Expanded clones get a size class; other rows say once, few or many, or leave the size out.

j_gene,d_gene,abundance,v_gene,CDR3nt,CDR3aa
TRBJ2-2,TRBD2,-,TRBV5-1,TGCGCCAGCAGCTCGGCCCAGCGGGGCACCGGGGAGCTGTTTTTT,CASSSAQRGTGELFF
TRBJ1-1,-,-,TRBV7-2,TGTGCCAGCAGCTTAGGAGGACAGCTAGAAGCTTTCTTT,CASSLGGQLEAFF
TRBJ1-3,-,-,TRBV6-5,TGTGCCAGCAGCCTTAGGGAGTCTGGAAACACCATATATTTT,CASSLRESGNTIYF
TRBJ2-2,TRBD2,-,TRBV7-9,TGTGCCAGCAGCCCGAGCCTTCTAGCGGAGGGGACCGGGGAGCTGTTTTTT,CASSPSLLAEGTGELFF
TRBJ2-7,-,-,TRBV6-5,TGTGCCAGCAGCGCCCGAGACGAGCAGTACTTC,CASSARDEQYF
TRBJ2-7,TRBD2,-,TRBV4-3,TGCGCCAGCAGCTCTAGACTAGCGGACCTCTCCTACGAGCAGTACTTC,CASSSRLADLSYEQYF
TRBJ1-2,-,-,TRBV5-4,TGTGCCAGCAGCTTGGGACAGGTTAACTATGGCTACACCTTC,CASSLGQVNYGYTF
TRBJ2-7,TRBD2,-,TRBV19,TGTGCCAGTAGTATAGTAAGCGGGGGAGCCTACGAGCAGTACTTC,CASSIVSGGAYEQYF
TRBJ2-1,TRBD2,-,TRBV5-1,TGCGCCAGCAGCTTGGCCGGGGGACTAGCGGGTCACAATGAGCAGTTCTTC,CASSLAGGLAGHNEQFF
TRBJ1-2,TRBD1,-,TRBV6-5,TGTGCCAGCACCTCAGACAGGGAGGACTATGGCTACACCTTC,CASTSDREDYGYTF
TRBJ1-1,-,-,TRBV5-1,TGCGCCAGCAGCTTGGCGTGGACAGAAAACACTGAAGCTTTCTTT,CASSLAWTENTEAFF
TRBJ2-5,-,-,TRBV29-1,TGCAGCGTTGACTCTGCAGGAATACAAGAGACCCAGTACTTC,CSVDSAGIQETQYF
TRBJ1-2,-,-,TRBV18,TGTGCCAGCTCACCACGACAAGGGGCGACAGATGGCTACACCTTC,CASSPRQGATDGYTF
TRBJ2-7,-,-,TRBV15,TGTGCCACCAGCGCTCGGAGGGGGCAGTACTTC,CATSARRGQYF
TRBJ2-4,-,-,TRBV2,TGTGCCAGCCGAACAGAGGGAAACATTCAGTACTTC,CASRTEGNIQYF
TRBJ1-1,-,once,TRBV18,TGTGCCAGCTCACCAGCCGGGGGTGGGAACACTGAAGCTTTCTTT,CASSPAGGGNTEAFF
TRBJ2-1,TRBD1,few,TRBV24-1,TGTGCCACCAGTGATGCGGGACAGGGGAATTCCTACAATGAGCAGTTCTTC,CATSDAGQGNSYNEQFF
TRBJ2-1,-,-,TRBV5-1,TGCGCCAGCAGCTTGGGAGGGGGTGTAGTCCTAAATGAGCAGTTCTTC,CASSLGGGVVLNEQFF
TRBJ2-5,-,-,TRBV6-5,TGTGCCAGCAGTTACGCGATCGACAGGAATAAGTACTTC,CASSYAIDRNKYF
TRBJ2-1,TRBD1,-,TRBV5-1,TGCGCCAGCAGCCGCGAGGGGGCTAGCCTGGGGTTCTTC,CASSREGASLGFF
TRBJ1-1,-,-,TRBV5-1,TGCGCCAGCAGCTTGGGGTTAGGGGTGAACACTGAAGCTTTCTTT,CASSLGLGVNTEAFF
TRBJ2-2,-,-,TRBV9,TGTGCCAGCAGCGTAACAGCTTCGGGGAGGGAGCTGTTTTTT,CASSVTASGRELFF
TRBJ2-4,TRBD2,-,TRBV7-8,TGTGCCAGCAGCTTAGTGGGACTAGCGGGAGACAAAAACATTCAGTACTTC,CASSLVGLAGDKNIQYF
TRBJ2-5,TRBD2,-,TRBV5-1,TGCGCCAGCAGCTTGATAAGGGCTAGCGGGAGTCTGCAGACCCAGTACTTC,CASSLIRASGSLQTQYF
TRBJ1-1,-,-,TRBV7-9,TGTGCCAGCAGCTTAGGGCAGGGGCACACTGAAGCTTTCTTT,CASSLGQGHTEAFF
TRBJ2-1,TRBD1,-,TRBV27,TGTGCCAGCAGGGTACAGGGACAGGTACCCGACAATGAGCAGTTCTTC,CASRVQGQVPDNEQFF
TRBJ1-1,-,-,TRBV7-2,TGTGCCAGCAGCTTAGAACCAGGGTTGAACACTGAAGCTTTCTTT,CASSLEPGLNTEAFF
TRBJ2-1,TRBD2,-,TRBV6-1,TGTGCCAGCAGTGGCCGCGGACTAGCGGGAGGGCCCTACAATGAGCAGTTCTTC,CASSGRGLAGGPYNEQFF
TRBJ1-5,-,-,TRBV7-2,TGTGCCAGCAGCTTAGTAGGGGATAGCAATCAGCCCCAGCATTTT,CASSLVGDSNQPQHF
TRBJ2-1,-,-,TRBV27,TGTGCCAGCAGTGGGATCGGACTGGGCTCCTACAATGAGCAGTTCTTC,CASSGIGLGSYNEQFF
TRBJ1-1,TRBD1,few,TRBV14,TGTGCCAGCAGCCGGGGACAGGGGGCCAGTGCTTTCTTT,CASSRGQGASAFF
TRBJ2-2,TRBD1,-,TRBV30,TGTGCCTGGAGAAGGGGGGGACAGGGGTGGACCGGGGAGCTGTTTTTT,CAWRRGGQGWTGELFF
TRBJ2-7,TRBD1,-,TRBV6-1,TGTGCCAGCAGTGAAGCGCTTCCGGGCAGGGGGCAAAGTGAGCAGTACTTC,CASSEALPGRGQSEQYF
TRBJ2-6,-,-,TRBV7-2,TGTGCCAGCAGCATACGATCTGCAGGGTCTGGGGCCAACGTCCTGACTTTC,CASSIRSAGSGANVLTF
TRBJ2-3,-,-,TRBV3-1/TRBV3-2,TGTGCCAGCAGCCAAGATAGGGGAACGCAGTATTTT,CASSQDRGTQYF
TRBJ2-1,TRBD2,-,TRBV10-1,TGCGCCAGCAACGGCCTAGCGGGCATTCCGGACTACAATGAGCAGTTCTTC,CASNGLAGIPDYNEQFF
TRBJ1-1,TRBD1,-,TRBV29-1,TGCAGCGTCCCTACAGCAGGGGGCATGGGCACTGAAGCTTTCTTT,CSVPTAGGMGTEAFF
TRBJ1-1,TRBD1,-,TRBV7-9,TGTGCCAGCAGCTTACTTCTAGCAGGGGGCACTGAAGCTTTCTTT,CASSLLLAGGTEAFF
TRBJ2-3,TRBD1,-,TRBV5-1,TGCGCCAGCAGCTTGAACAGGGGGGATACGCAGTATTTT,CASSLNRGDTQYF
TRBJ2-1,-,-,TRBV11-2,TGTGCCAGCAGCTCCCCGAGCGAGCGGTCCTACAATGAGCAGTTCTTC,CASSSPSERSYNEQFF
TRBJ1-2,TRBD1,-,TRBV28,TGTGCCAGCAGTCGACAGGGATATGGCTACACCTTC,CASSRQGYGYTF
TRBJ2-3,TRBD2,-,TRBV30,TGTGCCTGGACCCGATCTTGGACTAGCGGGTCCCCGGGGGATACGCAGTATTTT,CAWTRSWTSGSPGDTQYF
TRBJ2-1,-,-,TRBV5-1,TGCGCCAGCAGCCCGGGGGGCCAATACAATGAGCAGTTCTTC,CASSPGGQYNEQFF
TRBJ2-7,TRBD2,-,TRBV5-1,TGCGCCAGCAGCTTAGGGACTAGCGGCTTCTACGAGCAGTACTTC,CASSLGTSGFYEQYF
TRBJ1-5,-,-,TRBV6-5,TGTGCCAGCATTCCTTGGGCGGGCCGCCCCGGGCCCCAGCATTTT,CASIPWAGRPGPQHF
TRBJ1-2,-,-,TRBV30,TGTGCCTGGAGGGAATTGGGGGCAGGGTATGGCTACACCTTC,CAWRELGAGYGYTF
TRBJ1-1,-,-,TRBV6-5,TGTGCCAGCAGTTACTCGCTCGGGGGGAACACTGAAGCTTTCTTT,CASSYSLGGNTEAFF
TRBJ1-2,-,-,TRBV5-5,TGTGCCAGCAGCTTGTATCAGGGGAGTACCCATGGCTACACCTTC,CASSLYQGSTHGYTF
TRBJ1-1,-,-,TRBV18,TGTGCCAGCTCACCAATTAATATCGGACAGAACACTGAAGCTTTCTTT,CASSPINIGQNTEAFF
TRBJ1-5,-,once,TRBV5-1,TGCGCCAGCAGCTTGACAGGGACGGGCAATCAGCCCCAGCATTTT,CASSLTGTGNQPQHF
TRBJ2-2,TRBD2,-,TRBV6-6,TGTGCCAGCAGGCGACTAGCGGAAGGAGCGAACACCGGGGAGCTGTTTTTT,CASRRLAEGANTGELFF
TRBJ2-7,-,-,TRBV7-9,TGTGCCAGCAGCTTAGCCCCCCGAACAGGGTTCTCCTACGAGCAGTACTTC,CASSLAPRTGFSYEQYF
TRBJ1-2,-,-,TRBV27,TGTGCCAGTAAAAGCCAGGGGACTAACAACTATGGCTACACCTTC,CASKSQGTNNYGYTF